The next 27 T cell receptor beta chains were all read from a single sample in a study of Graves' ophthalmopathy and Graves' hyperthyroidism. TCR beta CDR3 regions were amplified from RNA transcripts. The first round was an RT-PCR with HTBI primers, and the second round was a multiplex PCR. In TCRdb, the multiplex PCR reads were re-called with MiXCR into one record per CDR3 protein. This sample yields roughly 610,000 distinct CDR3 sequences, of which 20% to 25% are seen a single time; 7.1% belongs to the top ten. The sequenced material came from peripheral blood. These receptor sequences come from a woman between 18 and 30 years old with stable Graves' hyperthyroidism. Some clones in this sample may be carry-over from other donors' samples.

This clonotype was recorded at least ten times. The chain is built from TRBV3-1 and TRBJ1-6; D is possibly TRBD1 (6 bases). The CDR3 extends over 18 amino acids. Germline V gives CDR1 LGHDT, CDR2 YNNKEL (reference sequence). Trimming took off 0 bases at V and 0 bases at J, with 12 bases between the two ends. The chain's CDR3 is CASSQDRNRASYNSPLHF. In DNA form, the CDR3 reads TGTGCCAGCAGCCAAGATCGGAACAGGGCCTCCTATAATTCACCCCTCCACTTT.

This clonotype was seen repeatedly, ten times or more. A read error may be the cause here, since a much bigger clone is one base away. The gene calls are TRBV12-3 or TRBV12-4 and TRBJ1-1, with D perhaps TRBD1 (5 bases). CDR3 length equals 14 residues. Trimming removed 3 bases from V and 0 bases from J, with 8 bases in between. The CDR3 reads CASSFAGMNTEAFF. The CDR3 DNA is TGTGCCAGCAGTTTCGCAGGGATGAACACTGAAGCTTTCTTT.

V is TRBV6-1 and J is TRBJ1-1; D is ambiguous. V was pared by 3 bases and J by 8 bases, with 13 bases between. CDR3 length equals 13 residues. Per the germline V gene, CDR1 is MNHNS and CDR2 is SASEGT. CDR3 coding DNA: TGTGCCAGCAGTGATAGTACCGGGGTGGAAGCTTTCTTT. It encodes CASSDSTGVEAFF.

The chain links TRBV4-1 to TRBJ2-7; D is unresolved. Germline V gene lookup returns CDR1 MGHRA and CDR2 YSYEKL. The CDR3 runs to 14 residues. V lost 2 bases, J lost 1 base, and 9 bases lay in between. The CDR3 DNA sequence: TGCGCCAGCAGCCAACACCGGGTTTCCTACGAGCAGTACTTC. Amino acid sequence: CASSQHRVSYEQYF.

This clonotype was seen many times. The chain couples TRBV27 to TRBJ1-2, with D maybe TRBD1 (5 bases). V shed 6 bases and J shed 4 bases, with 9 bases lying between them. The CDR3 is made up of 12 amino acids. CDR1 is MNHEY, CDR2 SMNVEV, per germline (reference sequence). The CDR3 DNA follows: TGTGCCAGCAGGGGGCTCCTCTATGGCTACACCTTC. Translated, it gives CASRGLLYGYTF.

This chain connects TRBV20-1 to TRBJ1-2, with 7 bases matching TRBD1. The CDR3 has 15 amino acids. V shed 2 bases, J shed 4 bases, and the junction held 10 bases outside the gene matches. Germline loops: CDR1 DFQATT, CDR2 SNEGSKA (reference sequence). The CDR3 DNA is TGCAGTGCTAGACCTCAGGGGGTACTGGGCTATGGCTACACCTTC. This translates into CSARPQGVLGYGYTF.

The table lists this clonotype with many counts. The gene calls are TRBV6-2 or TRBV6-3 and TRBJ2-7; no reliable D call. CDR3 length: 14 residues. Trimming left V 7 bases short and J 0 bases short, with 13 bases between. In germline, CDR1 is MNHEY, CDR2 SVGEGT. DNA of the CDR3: TGTGCCAGCAACCCCACATGGAGCTCCTACGAGCAGTACTTC. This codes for CASNPTWSSYEQYF.

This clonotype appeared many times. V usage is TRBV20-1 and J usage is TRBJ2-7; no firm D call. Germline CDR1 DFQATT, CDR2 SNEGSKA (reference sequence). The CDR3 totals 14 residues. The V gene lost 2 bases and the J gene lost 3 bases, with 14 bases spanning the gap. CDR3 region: CSARSSQGVYEQYF. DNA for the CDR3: TGCAGTGCTAGATCGAGCCAAGGAGTCTACGAGCAGTACTTC.

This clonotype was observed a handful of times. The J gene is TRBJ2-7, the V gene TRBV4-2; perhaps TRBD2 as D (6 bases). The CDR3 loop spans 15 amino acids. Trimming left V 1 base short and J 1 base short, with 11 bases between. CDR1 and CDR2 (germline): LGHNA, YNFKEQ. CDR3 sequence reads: CASSQGGEVSYEQYF. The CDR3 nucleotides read TGTGCCAGCAGCCAAGGGGGGGAGGTTTCCTACGAGCAGTACTTC.

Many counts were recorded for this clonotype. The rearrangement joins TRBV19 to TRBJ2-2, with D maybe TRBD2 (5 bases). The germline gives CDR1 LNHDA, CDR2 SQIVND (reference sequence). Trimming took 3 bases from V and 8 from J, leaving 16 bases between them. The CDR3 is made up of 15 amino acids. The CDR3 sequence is CASSIGLQVPGELFF. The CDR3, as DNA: TGTGCCAGTAGTATCGGACTCCAGGTACCGGGGGAGCTGTTTTTT. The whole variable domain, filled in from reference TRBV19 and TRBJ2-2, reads DGGITQSPKYLFRKEGQNVTLSCEQNLNHDAMYWYRQDPGQGLRLIYYSQIVNDFQKGDIAEGYSVSREKKESFPLTVTSAQKNPTAFYLCASSIGLQVPGELFFGEGSRLTVL.

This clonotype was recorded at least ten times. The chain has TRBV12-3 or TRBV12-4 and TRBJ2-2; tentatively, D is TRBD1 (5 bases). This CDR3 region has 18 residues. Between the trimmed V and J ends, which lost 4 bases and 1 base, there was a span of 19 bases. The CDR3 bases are TGTGCCAGCAGTTCGGTACTAAGTCTGACAGAGAACACCGGGGAGCTGTTTTTT. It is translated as CASSSVLSLTENTGELFF.

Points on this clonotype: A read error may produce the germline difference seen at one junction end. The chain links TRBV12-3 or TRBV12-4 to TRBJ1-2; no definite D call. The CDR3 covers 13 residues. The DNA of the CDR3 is TGTGCCAGCAGTTTAGCGAGGGTGGCTGGCTTCACCTTC. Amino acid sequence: CASSLARVAGFTF.

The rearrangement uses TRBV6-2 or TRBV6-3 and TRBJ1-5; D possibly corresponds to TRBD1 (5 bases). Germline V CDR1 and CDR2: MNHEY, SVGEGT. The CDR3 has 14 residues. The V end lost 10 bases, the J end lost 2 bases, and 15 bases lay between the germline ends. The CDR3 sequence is CATSRELGNQPQHF. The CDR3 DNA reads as TGTGCCACCTCCAGGGAATTAGGCAATCAGCCCCAGCATTTT.

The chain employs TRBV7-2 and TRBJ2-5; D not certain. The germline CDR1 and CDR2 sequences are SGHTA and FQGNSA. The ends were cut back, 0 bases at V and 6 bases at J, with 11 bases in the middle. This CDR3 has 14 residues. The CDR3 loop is CASSLAVQSKTQYF. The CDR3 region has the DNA TGTGCCAGCAGCTTAGCTGTGCAAAGTAAGACCCAGTACTTC.

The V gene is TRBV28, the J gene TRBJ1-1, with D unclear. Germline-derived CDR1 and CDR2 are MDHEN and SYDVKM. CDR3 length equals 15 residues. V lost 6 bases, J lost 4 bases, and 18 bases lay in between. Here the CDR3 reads CASSPKWRLGTEAFF. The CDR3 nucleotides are TGTGCCAGCAGCCCGAAATGGCGGTTGGGCACTGAAGCTTTCTTT.

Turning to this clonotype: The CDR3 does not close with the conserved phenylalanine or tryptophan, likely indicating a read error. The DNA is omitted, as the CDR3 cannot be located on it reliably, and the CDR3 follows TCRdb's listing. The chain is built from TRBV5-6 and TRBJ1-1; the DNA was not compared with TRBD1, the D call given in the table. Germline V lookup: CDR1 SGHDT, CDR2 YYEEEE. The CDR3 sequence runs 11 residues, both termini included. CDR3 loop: CASSLGAGVST.

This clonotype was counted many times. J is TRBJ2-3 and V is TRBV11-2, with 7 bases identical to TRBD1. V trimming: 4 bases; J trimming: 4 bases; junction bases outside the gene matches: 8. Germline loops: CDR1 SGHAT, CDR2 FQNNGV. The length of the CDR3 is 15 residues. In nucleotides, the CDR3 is TGTGCCAGCAGCTCGACAGGGATTCCACCAGATACGCAGTATTTT. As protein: CASSSTGIPPDTQYF.

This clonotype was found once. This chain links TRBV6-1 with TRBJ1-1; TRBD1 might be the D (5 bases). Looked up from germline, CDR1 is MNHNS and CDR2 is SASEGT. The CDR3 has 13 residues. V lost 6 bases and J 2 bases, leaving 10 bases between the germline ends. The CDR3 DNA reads TGTGCCAGCAGGCAAGGGACCAACACTGAAGCTTTCTTT. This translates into CASRQGTNTEAFF.

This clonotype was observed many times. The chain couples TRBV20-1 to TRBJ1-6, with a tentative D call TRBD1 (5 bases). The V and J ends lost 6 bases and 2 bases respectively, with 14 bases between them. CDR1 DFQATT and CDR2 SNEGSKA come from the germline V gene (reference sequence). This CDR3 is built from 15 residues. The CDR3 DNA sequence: TGCAGTGCCCCTTGGGGGACGGCCTATAATTCACCCCTCCACTTT. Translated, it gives CSAPWGTAYNSPLHF.

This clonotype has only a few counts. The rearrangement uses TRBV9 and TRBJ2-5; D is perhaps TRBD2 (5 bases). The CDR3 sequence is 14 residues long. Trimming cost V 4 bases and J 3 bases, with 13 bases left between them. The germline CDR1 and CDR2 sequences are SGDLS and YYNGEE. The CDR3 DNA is TGTGCCAGCAGCCCGGACTCAGATAAAGAGACCCAGTACTTC. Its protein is CASSPDSDKETQYF. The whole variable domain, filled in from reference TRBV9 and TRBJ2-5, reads DSGVTQTPKHLITATGQRVTLRCSPRSGDLSVYWYQQSLDQGLQFLIQYYNGEERAKGNILERFSAQQFPDLHSELNLSSLELGDSALYFCASSPDSDKETQYFGPGTRLLVL.

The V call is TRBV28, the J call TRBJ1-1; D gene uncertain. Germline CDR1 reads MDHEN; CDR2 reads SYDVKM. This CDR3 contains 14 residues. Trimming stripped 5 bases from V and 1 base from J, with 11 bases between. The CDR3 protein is CASSIRNWNTEAFF. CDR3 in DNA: TGTGCCAGCAGTATACGGAATTGGAACACTGAAGCTTTCTTT. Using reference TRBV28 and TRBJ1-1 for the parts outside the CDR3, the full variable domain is DVKVTQSSRYLVKRTGEKVFLECVQDMDHENMFWYRQDPGLGLRLIYFSYDVKMKEKGDIPEGYSVSREKKERFSLILESASTNQTSMYLCASSIRNWNTEAFFGQGTRLTVV.

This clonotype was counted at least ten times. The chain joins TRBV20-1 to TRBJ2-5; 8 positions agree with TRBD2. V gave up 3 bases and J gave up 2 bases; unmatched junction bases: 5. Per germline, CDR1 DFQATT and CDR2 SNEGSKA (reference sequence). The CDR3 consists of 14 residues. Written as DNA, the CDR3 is TGCAGTGCTAGCGTGGTAGCGGGGCAAGAGACCCAGTACTTC. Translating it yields CSASVVAGQETQYF.

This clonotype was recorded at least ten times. The CDR3 loop is CASRRGLSETQYF. Here the CDR3 DNA reads TGTGCCAGCAGGCGGGGCCTCAGTGAGACCCAGTACTTC. The V call is TRBV6-1, the J call TRBJ2-5; TRBD2 might be the D (6 bases). CDR3 size: 13 residues. Germline loops: CDR1 MNHNS, CDR2 SASEGT. With 6 bases removed from V and 5 bases from J, the gap between germline ends came to 13 bases.

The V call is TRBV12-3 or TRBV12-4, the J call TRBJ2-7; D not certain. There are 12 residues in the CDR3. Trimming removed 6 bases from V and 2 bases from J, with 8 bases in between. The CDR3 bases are TGTGCCAGCAGCAACCCTACCTACGAGCAGTACTTC. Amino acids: CASSNPTYEQYF.

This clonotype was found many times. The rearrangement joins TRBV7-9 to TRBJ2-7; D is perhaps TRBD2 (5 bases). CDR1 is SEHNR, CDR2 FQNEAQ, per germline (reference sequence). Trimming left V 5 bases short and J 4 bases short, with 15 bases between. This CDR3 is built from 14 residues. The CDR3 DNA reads TGTGCCAGCAGCCAACCCGGGATCTCGTACGAGCAGTACTTC. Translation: CASSQPGISYEQYF.

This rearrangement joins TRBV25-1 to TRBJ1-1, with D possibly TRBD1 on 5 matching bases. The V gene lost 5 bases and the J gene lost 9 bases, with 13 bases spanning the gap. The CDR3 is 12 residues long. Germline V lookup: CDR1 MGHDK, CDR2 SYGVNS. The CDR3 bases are TGTGCCAGCAGTCGGGTTCCAGGGAAAGCTTTCTTT. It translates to CASSRVPGKAFF.

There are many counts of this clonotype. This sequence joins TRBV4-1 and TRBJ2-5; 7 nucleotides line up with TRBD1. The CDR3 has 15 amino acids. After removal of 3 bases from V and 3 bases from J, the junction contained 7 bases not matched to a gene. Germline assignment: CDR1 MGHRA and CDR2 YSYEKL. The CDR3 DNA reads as TGCGCCAGCAGCCACGATCACAGGGGAAAAGAGACCCAGTACTTC. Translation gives CASSHDHRGKETQYF.